This T cell receptor beta chain was identified during a study of blood T cell repertoires in COVID-19. Measured with immunoSEQ multiplex PCR; TCRdb has only the in-frame clones, and not every one. The sample records around 190,000 clones, 70% to 90% being singletons. Germline CDR1 is SGHTA and CDR2 is FQGNSA. The CDR3 totals 13 residues. V lost 1 base to trimming and J lost 6 bases, with 9 bases between them. V and J are TRBV7-2 and TRBJ1-1; D uncertain. The specimen sequenced was peripheral blood. The origin of this receptor is a woman older than 75 with acute or convalescent COVID-19. The CDR3 nucleotides read TGTGCCAGCAGCTTAGTGGGAGCCGCTGAAGCTTTCTTT. This gives the protein CASSLVGAAEAFF.